These T cell receptor beta chains were read from a single sample in a study of T cells in Graves' hyperthyroidism and ophthalmopathy. Using its own MiXCR run on the multiplex PCR reads, TCRdb lists one record per CDR3 protein. The repertoire includes 250,000 to 300,000 distinct CDR3 sequences, 13% of them detected once, and roughly 8.5% sits in the top ten. The sequenced sample was blood. The receptors were gathered from a woman in her 30s with Graves' hyperthyroidism that later progressed to Graves' ophthalmopathy. CDR3s include the opening cysteine and the closing phenylalanine or tryptophan. Fields, in order: J gene, clone size, V gene, D gene, CDR3 protein, CDR3 DNA. The D gene is left open where the match is weak. Size is omitted from some rows. Given values are once, few, many or a class for expanded clones.

>TRBJ1-1|many|TRBV5-1|.
CASSLGGRGSQNEAFF
TGCGCCAGCAGCTTGGGGGGCAGAGGGAGTCAAAATGAAGCTTTCTTT
>TRBJ2-7|many|TRBV6-1|.
CASSDRDYEQYF
TGTGCCAGCAGTGACAGGGACTACGAGCAGTACTTC
>TRBJ2-5|few|TRBV24-1|.
CATSDLYRGQETQYF
TGTGCCACCAGTGATTTGTACCGGGGCCAAGAGACCCAGTACTTC
>TRBJ1-2|many|TRBV28|TRBD1
CASSSRSPGQGEHGYTF
TGTGCCAGCAGTTCGAGGTCCCCGGGACAGGGGGAGCATGGCTACACCTTC
>TRBJ2-7|many|TRBV27|.
CASSPMGHNYEQYF
TGTGCCAGCAGTCCCATGGGACACAACTACGAGCAGTACTTC
>TRBJ1-1|many|TRBV6-1|.
CASSEGVTEAFF
TGTGCCAGCAGTGAGGGTGTCACTGAAGCTTTCTTT
>TRBJ1-5|.|TRBV20-1|.
CSARDVQLMDQPQHF
TGCAGTGCTAGAGATGTACAATTGATGGATCAGCCCCAGCATTTT
>TRBJ2-7|.|TRBV2|TRBD1
CASNSRRTGAYEQYF
TGTGCCAGCAATTCCCGTCGGACAGGGGCCTACGAGCAGTACTTC
>TRBJ2-7|.|TRBV6-9|.
CASSYSSPYEQYF
TGTGCCAGCAGTTACAGCAGTCCCTACGAGCAGTACTTC
>TRBJ2-3|many|TRBV7-9|.
CASTVIWGDTQYF
TGTGCCAGCACCGTTATATGGGGAGATACGCAGTATTTT
>TRBJ2-7|few|TRBV3-2|.
CASSQERGEQYF
TGTGCCAGCAGCCAAGAGAGGGGCGAGCAGTACTTC
>TRBJ1-1|.|TRBV5-4|.
CASSLGRGLTEAFF
TGTGCCAGCAGCCTGGGACGAGGGCTCACTGAAGCTTTCTTT
>TRBJ2-5|few|TRBV28|.
CASSARSAAQETQYF
TGTGCCAGCAGCGCCAGGTCGGCAGCCCAAGAGACCCAGTACTTC
>TRBJ2-1|few|TRBV19|.
CASSIILNFNEQFF
TGTGCCAGTAGTATTATTTTAAACTTCAATGAGCAGTTCTTC
>TRBJ1-1|few|TRBV4-1|.
CASSQDWGGRREAFF
TGCGCCAGCAGCCAAGACTGGGGAGGAAGGAGGGAAGCTTTCTTT
>TRBJ1-4|.|TRBV28|.
CASSFRPGSSTNEKLFF
TGTGCCAGCAGTTTCCGGCCGGGCTCCAGCACTAATGAAAAACTGTTTTTT
>TRBJ2-3|many|TRBV9|.
CASSVAFATDTQYF
TGTGCCAGCAGCGTAGCTTTCGCCACAGATACGCAGTATTTT
>TRBJ1-1|many|TRBV7-3|.
CASSLTGYTEAFF
TGTGCCAGCAGCTTAACTGGGTACACTGAAGCTTTCTTT
>TRBJ2-7|many|TRBV12-5|TRBD2
CASGGKASGRRVGYEQYF
TGTGCTAGTGGCGGAAAAGCTAGCGGGAGGAGAGTCGGGTACGAGCAGTACTTC
>TRBJ2-7|many|TRBV2|.
CASSIYPDREEYEQYF
TGTGCCAGCAGTATATACCCTGACAGGGAGGAGTACGAGCAGTACTTC
>TRBJ2-1|.|TRBV9|.
CASSGRTGDGGRPSYNEQFF
TGTGCCAGCAGCGGAAGGACAGGGGATGGCGGGAGGCCCTCCTACAATGAGCAGTTCTTC
>TRBJ2-1|few|TRBV5-4|TRBD2
CASSFSGGLYNEQFF
TGTGCCAGCAGCTTTAGCGGGGGTCTTTACAATGAGCAGTTCTTC
>TRBJ2-3|.|TRBV7-2|.
CASSPDWRPTQYF
TGTGCCAGCAGTCCAGACTGGCGGCCTACGCAGTATTTT
>TRBJ2-7|.|TRBV4-1|.
CASSQPSETRYYEQYF
TGCGCCAGCAGCCAACCGTCCGAGACTAGGTACTACGAGCAGTACTTC
>TRBJ1-1|many|TRBV5-1|TRBD1
CASSLGSAGGAPEAFF
TGCGCCAGCAGCTTGGGCTCGGCAGGGGGGGCCCCAGAAGCTTTCTTT
>TRBJ2-7|.|TRBV12-3/TRBV12-4|.
CASSGGTDPNYEQYF
TGTGCCAGCAGCGGCGGGACTGACCCCAATTACGAGCAGTACTTC
>TRBJ2-7|many|TRBV7-9|.
CASSFPSKVEQYF
TGTGCCAGCAGCTTCCCCAGTAAGGTCGAGCAGTACTTC
>TRBJ1-4|many|TRBV3-1|.
CASSPFGRGDEKLFF
TGTGCCAGCAGCCCCTTCGGGAGGGGGGACGAAAAACTGTTTTTT
>TRBJ2-5|many|TRBV3-1|.
CASSQGQGGGETQYF
TGTGCCAGCAGCCAAGGACAGGGAGGAGGAGAGACCCAGTACTTC
>TRBJ1-5|many|TRBV7-2|.
CASSNRFNSNQPQHF
TGTGCCAGCAGCAACAGATTTAATAGCAATCAGCCCCAGCATTTT
>TRBJ2-4|many|TRBV6-1|TRBD1
CASSYDRESKNIQYF
TGTGCCAGCAGTTACGACAGGGAGTCCAAAAACATTCAGTACTTC
>TRBJ2-7|many|TRBV10-3|TRBD1
CAISDPRTGYEQYF
TGTGCCATCAGCGACCCCCGGACAGGCTACGAGCAGTACTTC
>TRBJ2-7|few|TRBV4-3|TRBD2
CASSPRLALGYEQYF
TGCGCCAGCAGCCCCCGACTAGCCCTCGGGTACGAGCAGTACTTC
>TRBJ1-3|.|TRBV4-1|.
CASSQEMGPTGNTIYF
TGCGCCAGCAGCCAAGAGATGGGACCCACTGGAAACACCATATATTTT
>TRBJ2-3|.|TRBV7-9|.
CASRTTLSTDTQYF
TGTGCCAGCAGGACGACACTTAGCACAGATACGCAGTATTTT
>TRBJ2-5|.|TRBV6-2/TRBV6-3|TRBD2
CASSYTSGIWAAETQYF
TGTGCCAGCAGTTACACTAGCGGGATATGGGCCGCAGAGACCCAGTACTTC
>TRBJ2-5|many|TRBV12-3/TRBV12-4|TRBD2
CASTPGGLAGGVWETQYF
TGTGCCAGCACCCCCGGGGGACTAGCGGGAGGGGTTTGGGAGACCCAGTACTTC
>TRBJ2-5|many|TRBV30|.
CAWRAGTETQYF
TGTGCCTGGAGGGCCGGGACAGAGACCCAGTACTTC
>TRBJ2-2|few|TRBV3-1|.
CASSQRSIATTGELFF
TGTGCCAGCAGCCAAAGGTCGATAGCGACTACCGGGGAGCTGTTTTTT
>TRBJ1-4|.|TRBV28|.
CASSLARSGEKLFF
TGTGCCAGCAGTTTAGCCCGGTCAGGGGAAAAACTGTTTTTT
>TRBJ2-1|few|TRBV13|.
CASSPGPSKGNEQFF
TGTGCCAGCAGCCCTGGCCCTAGTAAGGGGAATGAGCAGTTCTTC
>TRBJ2-1|many|TRBV15|.
CATSVRPDSYNEQFF
TGTGCCACCAGCGTTCGCCCGGACAGTTACAATGAGCAGTTCTTC
>TRBJ2-6|.|TRBV19|TRBD2
CASSRGAGFSGANVLTF
TGTGCCAGTAGTAGGGGAGCGGGATTCTCTGGGGCCAACGTCCTGACTTTC
>TRBJ2-5|many|TRBV30|TRBD1
CAWTRTGTVGTQYF
TGTGCCTGGACGCGGACAGGGACGGTAGGGACCCAGTACTTC
>TRBJ2-1|many|TRBV5-8|TRBD2
CASRPPGLAGNEQFF
TGTGCCAGCAGGCCCCCGGGACTAGCGGGTAATGAGCAGTTCTTC
>TRBJ1-5|.|TRBV19|.
CASSLTYYSNQPQHF
TGTGCCAGTAGCTTGACCTATTATAGCAATCAGCCCCAGCATTTT
>TRBJ2-7|many|TRBV5-1|.
CASSKPTGNTYEQYF
TGCGCCAGCAGCAAACCGACAGGAAACACCTACGAGCAGTACTTC
>TRBJ2-7|many|TRBV28|TRBD2
CASSSSGTPDYEQYF
TGTGCCAGCAGTTCAAGCGGGACGCCCGACTACGAGCAGTACTTC